Following are 25 T cell receptor beta chains from one sample sequenced in a study of blood T cell repertoires in COVID-19. Clones were read by immunoSEQ multiplex PCR, and TCRdb kept only the in-frame ones, dropping some. The data show approximately 90,000 clones, roughly 78% seen once. The sequencing input was peripheral blood. These receptors all stem from a woman older than 75 with acute or convalescent COVID-19.

The chain is built from TRBV18 and TRBJ1-1; D not certain. Germline CDR1 KGHSH, CDR2 LQKENI. The CDR3 runs to 13 residues. V dropped 3 bases and J dropped 11 bases, with 16 bases sitting between them. CDR3 loop: CASSPGEGLQAFF. The CDR3 DNA is TGTGCCAGCTCACCGGGAGAAGGGTTGCAGGCTTTCTTT.

This chain connects TRBV2 to TRBJ2-7; 7 bases match TRBD1. V was clipped by 6 bases and J by 3 bases; unmatched bases: 14. Per germline, CDR1 SNHLY and CDR2 FYNNEI. The CDR3 is 16 amino acids. CDR3 DNA: TGTGCCAGCAGGAAAACCGGGACAGTTAACGGCTACGAGCAGTACTTC. It translates to CASRKTGTVNGYEQYF.

The V gene is TRBV7-6, the J gene TRBJ1-2; D is ambiguous. The V end was cut by 3 bases, the J end by 8 bases, with 7 bases between. CDR1 and CDR2 (germline): SGHVS, FNYEAQ. The CDR3 spans 11 residues. CDR3 residues: CASSFLYGYTF. As DNA, the CDR3 is TGTGCCAGCAGCTTCCTCTACGGCTACACCTTC. Based on the CDR3 plus reference TRBV7-6 and TRBJ1-2, the full variable domain is GAGVSQSPRYKVTKRGQDVALRCDPISGHVSLYWYRQALGQGPEFLTYFNYEAQQDKSGLPNDRFSAERPEGSISTLTIQRTEQRDSAMYRCASSFLYGYTFGSGTRLTVV.

This sequence joins TRBV7-2 and TRBJ1-1; 9 bases map to TRBD1. The CDR3 length is 14 residues. V lost 5 bases and J lost 5; bases outside the gene matches: 6. CDR1 is SGHTA, CDR2 FQGNSA, per germline. CDR3 in amino acids: CASSLNRGRTEAFF. The CDR3 bases are TGTGCCAGCAGCCTCAACAGGGGGCGGACTGAAGCTTTCTTT.

The rearrangement joins TRBV5-1 to TRBJ1-2, with a weak D call TRBD1 (6 bases). The V and J ends lost 4 bases and 5 bases respectively, with 15 bases between them. The germline V gene has CDR1 SGHRS and CDR2 YFSETQ. The CDR3 extends over 14 amino acids. CDR3 coding DNA: TGCGCCAGCAGCCAAGGACAGATGAGGTATGGCTACACCTTC. Its translation: CASSQGQMRYGYTF. Using reference TRBV5-1 and TRBJ1-2 for the parts outside the CDR3, the full variable domain is KAGVTQTPRYLIKTRGQQVTLSCSPISGHRSVSWYQQTPGQGLQFLFEYFSETQRNKGNFPGRFSGRQFSNSRSEMNVSTLELGDSALYLCASSQGQMRYGYTFGSGTRLTVV.

The CDR3 region is CASIGGNQPQHF. The CDR3 DNA reads TGTGCCAGCATAGGGGGTAATCAGCCCCAGCATTTT. V usage is TRBV28 and J usage is TRBJ1-5; a possible D gene is TRBD1 (6 bases). Trimming took off 7 bases at V and 4 bases at J, with 8 bases between the two ends. Per the germline V gene, CDR1 is MDHEN and CDR2 is SYDVKM. This CDR3 is 12 amino acids long. Complete variable domain (other parts from reference TRBV28 and TRBJ1-5): DVKVTQSSRYLVKRTGEKVFLECVQDMDHENMFWYRQDPGLGLRLIYFSYDVKMKEKGDIPEGYSVSREKKERFSLILESASTNQTSMYLCASIGGNQPQHFGDGTRLSIL.

The chain combines TRBV6-5 with TRBJ2-3; the match to TRBD2 covers 7 bases. The V and J ends lost 2 bases and 7 bases, in that order; junction bases with no gene match: 12. The CDR3 contains 16 residues. The germline CDR1 and CDR2 sequences are MNHEY and SVGAGI. This CDR3 is CASSYGAGSGEHTQYF. The DNA for the CDR3 is TGTGCCAGCAGTTACGGAGCGGGGTCTGGAGAGCATACGCAGTATTTT.

In this sample, this clone turned up a few times. V usage is TRBV6-6 and J usage is TRBJ1-1; the D is unclear. V gave up 8 bases and J gave up 1 base, with 8 bases separating them. CDR1 and CDR2 from the germline V gene are MNHNY and SVGAGI (reference sequence). This CDR3 is built from 12 residues. The CDR3 DNA is TGTGCCAGCGGGCCCCCGAACACTGAAGCTTTCTTT. Translation gives CASGPPNTEAFF.

V and J are TRBV9 and TRBJ2-1, with a tentative D call TRBD2 (5 bases). The CDR3 length is 16 residues. Germline CDR1 is SGDLS and CDR2 is YYNGEE. V was cut by 2 bases and J by 4 bases, with 16 bases left in between. The CDR3 nucleotides read TGTGCCAGCAGCGTGCGCCGGGGAAAACATTACAATGAGCAGTTCTTC. Protein product: CASSVRRGKHYNEQFF.

J is TRBJ2-2 and V is TRBV19, with 8 bases lining up with TRBD2. Germline CDR1 reads LNHDA; CDR2 reads SQIVND (reference sequence). V lost 5 bases, J lost 5 bases, and 10 bases stayed unmatched. The CDR3 extends over 16 amino acids. This CDR3 reads CASSSRGGLRTGELFF. In nucleotides, the CDR3 is TGTGCCAGTAGTTCACGGGGGGGCCTTAGGACCGGGGAGCTGTTTTTT.

The V gene is TRBV6-5, the J gene TRBJ1-2; D is perhaps TRBD1 (5 bases). Germline V CDR1 and CDR2: MNHEY, SVGAGI. There are 13 residues in the CDR3. Deletions cut 10 bases from V and 6 bases from J, with 18 bases between. The CDR3 is CATLILTGHGYTF. CDR3 DNA sequence: TGTGCCACCCTTATTTTAACAGGCCATGGCTACACCTTC.

The rearrangement joins TRBV6-5 to TRBJ1-1; D is perhaps TRBD1 (6 bases). V was trimmed by 9 bases and J by 4 bases, leaving 12 bases between them. Germline-derived CDR1 and CDR2 are MNHEY and SVGAGI. The CDR3 contains 12 residues. The CDR3 loop is CASGGGGTEAFF. CDR3 DNA: TGTGCCAGTGGGGGCGGTGGCACTGAAGCTTTCTTT.

The chain carries TRBV10-2 and TRBJ2-5; TRBD2 might be the D (6 bases). V lost 4 bases, J lost 1 base, and 7 bases lay in between. CDR1 and CDR2 from the germline V gene are WSHSY and SAAADI. This CDR3 is built from 13 residues. CDR3 sequence: CASSGGAQETQYF. The DNA for the CDR3 is TGCGCCAGCAGTGGCGGGGCCCAAGAGACCCAGTACTTC.

The rearrangement links TRBV5-1 to TRBJ2-7, with D uncertain. This CDR3 has 16 residues. Between the trimmed V and J ends, which lost 2 bases and 2 bases, there was a span of 17 bases. Per germline, CDR1 SGHRS and CDR2 YFSETQ. Here the CDR3 DNA reads TGCGCCAGCAGCTTCAAAACAGCCTTAGAGCCCTACGAGCAGTACTTC. Translating gives CASSFKTALEPYEQYF.

The rearrangement links TRBV5-6 to TRBJ1-2; 9 positions agree with TRBD1. The germline V gene encodes CDR1 SGHDT and CDR2 YYEEEE. Unmatched junction bases numbered 8, after V lost 4 bases and J lost 7 bases. This CDR3 spans 14 amino acids. CDR3 nucleotides: TGTGCCAGCAGCAGAGGACAGGGGCCCTTTGGCTACACCTTC. As protein: CASSRGQGPFGYTF.

The chain joins TRBV6-5 to TRBJ2-6; D is perhaps TRBD1 (5 bases). The germline V gene has CDR1 MNHEY and CDR2 SVGAGI. V was clipped by 9 bases and J by 0 bases, with 9 bases between them. The CDR3 covers 14 residues. The DNA for the CDR3 is TGTGCCAGTAGGGGCAACTCTGGGGCCAACGTCCTGACTTTC. Its translation is CASRGNSGANVLTF.

This sequence joins TRBV9 and TRBJ1-3; D unclear. V was clipped by 4 bases and J by 4 bases, with 9 bases between them. This CDR3 comprises 13 residues. Germline V gives CDR1 SGDLS, CDR2 YYNGEE. CDR3 amino acids: CASSQLIGNTIYF. The CDR3 nucleotides read TGTGCCAGCAGCCAGTTAATAGGAAACACCATATATTTT.

This clone was picked up a small number of times. CDR3 residues: CASSQERGSSYNEQFF. In DNA form, the CDR3 reads TGCGCCAGCAGCCAAGAACGGGGAAGCTCCTACAATGAGCAGTTCTTC. J is TRBJ2-1 and V is TRBV4-1; D possibly corresponds to TRBD2 (5 bases). The CDR3 extends over 16 amino acids. Trimming took 0 bases from V and 0 from J, leaving 9 bases between them. CDR1 is MGHRA, CDR2 YSYEKL, per germline.

The V gene is TRBV5-4, the J gene TRBJ2-3, with D tentatively TRBD1 (6 bases). Trimming removed 2 bases from V and 4 bases from J, with 20 bases in between. The CDR3 contains 17 residues. Germline V CDR1 and CDR2: SGHNT, YYREEE (reference sequence). The CDR3: CASSLKQGPRVPDTQYF. The CDR3 DNA reads as TGTGCCAGCAGCTTAAAACAGGGCCCCAGGGTCCCAGATACGCAGTATTTT.

The chain links TRBV5-1 to TRBJ1-4, with unresolved D. The CDR3 has 12 residues. Per germline, CDR1 SGHRS and CDR2 YFSETQ. The V and J ends lost 5 bases and 7 bases respectively, with 9 bases between them. The CDR3 reads CASSEGREKLFF. The CDR3 DNA sequence: TGCGCCAGCAGTGAGGGTCGTGAAAAACTGTTTTTT.

The chain employs TRBV9 and TRBJ1-1, with D possibly being TRBD1 (5 bases). This CDR3 region has 14 residues. Germline V gives CDR1 SGDLS, CDR2 YYNGEE. With 0 bases removed from V and 4 bases from J, the gap between germline ends came to 10 bases. The CDR3 nucleotides are TGTGCCAGCAGCGTAGGCCAGGGAGGCACTGAAGCTTTCTTT. Its protein is CASSVGQGGTEAFF.

The chain couples TRBV19 to TRBJ1-2; D call uncertain. Germline CDR1 reads LNHDA; CDR2 reads SQIVND (reference sequence). With 1 base removed from V and 4 bases from J, the gap between germline ends came to 4 bases. This CDR3 has 12 residues. The CDR3 nucleotides read TGTGCCAGTAGTATAGTCTCCTATGGCTACACCTTC. Translation gives CASSIVSYGYTF.

This clone came up once. The chain couples TRBV11-2 to TRBJ2-5; 8 bases are shared with TRBD1. The CDR3 loop spans 16 amino acids. With V trimmed by 5 bases and J by 1 base, 9 bases remained unmatched. CDR1 and CDR2 from the germline V gene are SGHAT and FQNNGV. The CDR3 bases are TGTGCCAGCAGCCAAGGACAGGGTGGGGCCCAAGAGACCCAGTACTTC. Its protein product is CASSQGQGGAQETQYF.

This clone was observed once. V and J are TRBV5-6 and TRBJ2-7; 9 bases agree with TRBD1. CDR3 length: 15 residues. V shed 4 bases and J 2 bases; nucleotides not matched to a gene: 7. Looked up from germline, CDR1 is SGHDT and CDR2 is YYEEEE. The CDR3 coding sequence is TGTGCCAGCAGCCATGCCGGGACAGGGACCTACGAGCAGTACTTC. Residues: CASSHAGTGTYEQYF.

The chain links TRBV2 to TRBJ2-7; D is ambiguous. CDR1 and CDR2 (germline): SNHLY, FYNNEI. The CDR3 loop spans 13 amino acids. V lost 1 base and J 2 bases, leaving 6 bases between the germline ends. The CDR3 DNA reads TGTGCCAGCAGTGAAGGGAGACCCTACGAGCAGTACTTC. It yields the protein CASSEGRPYEQYF.